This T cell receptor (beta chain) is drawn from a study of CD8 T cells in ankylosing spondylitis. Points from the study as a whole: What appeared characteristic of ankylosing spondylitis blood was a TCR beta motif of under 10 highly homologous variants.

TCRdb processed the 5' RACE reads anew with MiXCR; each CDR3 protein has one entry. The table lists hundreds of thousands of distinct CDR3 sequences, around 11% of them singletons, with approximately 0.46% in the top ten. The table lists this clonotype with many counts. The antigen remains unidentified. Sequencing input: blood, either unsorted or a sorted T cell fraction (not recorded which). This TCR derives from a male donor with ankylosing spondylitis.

The CDR3 is CASSLTWAGELFF. The CDR3 DNA reads as TGCGCCAGCAGCTTGACGTGGGCCGGGGAGCTGTTTTTT. The chain couples TRBV5-1 to TRBJ2-2, with D uncertain. Germline values: CDR1 SGHRS, CDR2 YFSETQ. CDR3 length: 13 amino acids. Deletions cut 1 base from V and 6 bases from J, with 7 bases between.